The present TCR beta chain was sequenced within a study of shared clonotypes between healthy human individuals. The wider study: Researchers assigned three CD4 naive, three CD4 memory, two CD8 naive and one CD8 memory plate to each donor.

CD8 cells classed as naive were CD45RO-negative and positively selected for CCR7, excluding terminally differentiated effector memory CD45RA+ cells. V shed 2 bases and J 4 bases; nucleotides not matched to a gene: 6. The V gene's germline CDR1 is SGDLS and CDR2 YYNGEE. The length of the CDR3 is 15 residues. Original data processing: From ImmunoSEQ came sequences covering only the junction and carrying no quality scores, so filtering differed. Data came from immunoSEQ multiplex PCR; TCRdb stores just in-frame clones and leaves some out. Clonal size and the V and J genes are those of that table, whereas D and trimming came from the DNA. The sample consists of around 600,000 clones, approximately 95% of them appearing once.

This clonotype was sampled from a woman younger than 45 in good health. The source material was naive CD8+ T cells sorted from blood. The V gene is TRBV9, the J gene TRBJ2-5, with TRBD2 matching 9 bases. The CDR3 sequence is CASSVSGSGGETQYF. The CDR3 region has the DNA TGTGCCAGCAGCGTTAGCGGGAGCGGAGGAGAGACCCAGTACTTC.